These 8 T cell receptor beta chains were all obtained from the same sample, sequenced in a study of cytomegalovirus exposure and HLA in healthy donors. The PCR was carried out with 60 Vbeta primers and 13 Jbeta primers. Here immunoSEQ multiplex PCR was the method, and the copy in TCRdb shows in-frame clones only, minus some. The data include nearly 200,000 clones; the top ten clones carry 0.74%. The sample taken for sequencing was PBMCs. These receptors all stem from a boy under 18 in good health and CMV-seronegative.

This sequence joins TRBV27 and TRBJ2-2; TRBD2 agrees at 10 bases. The trim removed 6 bases at V and 4 bases at J, leaving 5 bases unmatched. Germline CDR1 MNHEY, CDR2 SMNVEV (reference sequence). This CDR3 is built from 15 residues. The CDR3: CASRGGTSVTGELFF. In DNA, the CDR3 is TGTGCCAGCAGGGGGGGGACTAGCGTCACCGGGGAGCTGTTTTTT.

The gene calls are TRBV19 and TRBJ1-2; the match to TRBD1 covers 8 bases. CDR3 size: 14 residues. The junction had 10 bases not matched to a gene; V was cut back by 5 bases and J by 8 bases. Germline V gene data show CDR1 as LNHDA and CDR2 as SQIVND (reference sequence). CDR3 in amino acids: CASSLQDRVGGYTF. The CDR3 DNA is TGTGCCAGTAGTCTCCAGGACAGGGTCGGAGGCTACACCTTC. Filled out from reference TRBV19 and TRBJ1-2, the complete variable domain reads DGGITQSPKYLFRKEGQNVTLSCEQNLNHDAMYWYRQDPGQGLRLIYYSQIVNDFQKGDIAEGYSVSREKKESFPLTVTSAQKNPTAFYLCASSLQDRVGGYTFGSGTRLTVV.

The chain combines TRBV28 with TRBJ2-5; D may be TRBD1 (6 bases). The J call could be wrong; TRBJ2-7 is a better fit for the DNA end. The length of the CDR3 is 14 residues. Germline assignment: CDR1 MDHEN and CDR2 SYDVKM. CDR3 loop: CASSFGGSRYEQYF. The CDR3 nucleotides read TGTGCCAGCAGTTTTGGGGGCTCGAGGTACGAGCAGTACTTC.

The chain uses TRBV19 and TRBJ1-5; TRBD1 matches at 8 bases. This CDR3 comprises 15 residues. V trimming: 3 bases; J trimming: 11 bases; junction bases outside the gene matches: 12. CDR1 and CDR2 (germline): LNHDA, SQIVND (reference sequence). CDR3 sequence (DNA): TGTGCCAGTAGTATTGGGGGACAGGTGAAATCTGCCCAGCATTTT. As protein: CASSIGGQVKSAQHF.

The chain carries TRBV6-5 and TRBJ2-1; TRBD1 agrees at 10 bases. The germline gives CDR1 MNHEY, CDR2 SVGAGI. The ends lost 6 bases at V and 8 bases at J; junction bases unmatched: 7. This CDR3 is built from 14 residues. Here the CDR3 DNA reads TGTGCCAGCAGACGGACAGGGGGTGAGGATGAGCAGTTCTTC. This codes for CASRRTGGEDEQFF.

The chain uses TRBV29-1 and TRBJ1-2; maybe TRBD1 (6 bases). V lost 0 bases and J 5 bases, leaving 16 bases between the germline ends. This CDR3 is built from 15 residues. Germline lookup yields CDR1 SQVTM and CDR2 ANQGSEA. The CDR3 DNA reads TGCAGCGTTGAAGATCGCAGGGGACGAAGTTATGGCTACACCTTC. Amino acid sequence: CSVEDRRGRSYGYTF.

The J gene is TRBJ1-1, the V gene TRBV30; D ambiguous. V shed 6 bases and J shed 1 base, with 9 bases lying between them. Germline loops: CDR1 GTSNPN, CDR2 SVGIG (reference sequence). CDR3 length: 12 residues. DNA for the CDR3: TGTGCCTGCAGACTTCAGAACACTGAAGCTTTCTTT. This codes for CACRLQNTEAFF.

The rearrangement uses TRBV5-1 and TRBJ2-7; D possibly corresponds to TRBD1 (6 bases). Trimming took off 4 bases at V and 4 bases at J, with 18 bases between the two ends. CDR3 length: 15 residues. From germline, CDR1 is SGHRS and CDR2 YFSETQ. CDR3 loop: CASSLGRTDLYEQYF. The CDR3 DNA is TGCGCCAGCAGCCTGGGGCGGACAGACCTATACGAGCAGTACTTC.